Listed below are T cell receptor beta chains from one sample, sequenced in a study of T-cell memory formation after mild COVID-19. TCRdb re-derived calls from the 5' RACE reads in MiXCR, one entry per CDR3 protein. The data show a few hundred thousand distinct CDR3 sequences, around 15% seen once. The sequenced sample was PBMCs or a T cell subset sorted from them (not recorded which). The receptor source for this set is a man aged 18-30 years who had mild COVID-19 (a few samples of this study predate the infection). Cell type and time point are not known. Both conserved end residues are part of each CDR3. A D gene is named only where the DNA matches it firmly. Clone size, where shown, is once, few, many, or a class for clones that have expanded.

j_call v_call clone_size d_call cdr3_aa cdr3_nt
TRBJ1-1 TRBV18 few TRBD1 CASSLKTGGDEAFF TGTGCCAGCTCACTAAAGACAGGGGGGGATGAAGCTTTCTTT
TRBJ2-3 TRBV3-2 few . CASSHKLAGPPDTQYF TGTGCCAGCAGCCACAAACTAGCGGGGCCCCCAGATACGCAGTATTTT
TRBJ2-1 TRBV12-3/TRBV12-4 . TRBD2 CASGGFSGEDSEQFF TGTGCCAGTGGGGGATTTAGCGGGGAAGACTCTGAGCAGTTCTTC
TRBJ2-7 TRBV7-2 few TRBD2 CASSLGTSGGNEQYF TGTGCCAGCAGCCTCGGGACTAGCGGGGGGAACGAGCAGTACTTC
TRBJ2-5 TRBV6-5 few . CASKTGLASKETQYF TGTGCCAGCAAGACGGGCCTAGCGTCCAAAGAGACCCAGTACTTC
TRBJ1-6 TRBV28 few . CASGEAFSYNSPLHF TGTGCCAGCGGAGAGGCCTTCTCCTATAATTCACCCCTCCACTTT
TRBJ2-4 TRBV25-1 few . CASSEEGKNIQYF TGTGCCAGCAGTGAAGAGGGCAAAAACATTCAGTACTTC
TRBJ1-5 TRBV6-2/TRBV6-3 few . CASSQRQGLSNQPQHF TGTGCCAGCAGTCAAAGGCAGGGGCTTAGCAATCAGCCCCAGCATTTT
TRBJ1-2 TRBV7-2 . . CASSLASEAGGYTF TGTGCCAGCAGCTTAGCTTCCGAGGCCGGTGGCTACACCTTC
TRBJ2-2 TRBV6-2/TRBV6-3 few . CASNSYTGELFF TGTGCCAGCAACTCCTACACCGGGGAGCTGTTTTTT
TRBJ1-2 TRBV7-9 few . CASSLADLYGYTF TGTGCCAGCAGCTTAGCGGACCTCTATGGCTACACCTTC
TRBJ2-7 TRBV5-1 . . CASRPQPDSNSYEQYF TGCGCCAGCAGACCCCAACCCGACTCCAACTCCTACGAGCAGTACTTC
TRBJ2-3 TRBV20-1 few . CTASGLDTQYF TGCACCGCCAGCGGGCTAGATACGCAGTATTTT
TRBJ1-1 TRBV5-1 few . CASSGKGSFTEAFF TGCGCCAGCAGCGGGAAGGGGTCTTTCACTGAAGCTTTCTTT
TRBJ1-2 TRBV4-1 few TRBD1 CASSQEGWTGGDGYTF TGCGCCAGCAGCCAAGAAGGCTGGACAGGGGGCGATGGCTACACCTTC
TRBJ1-2 TRBV6-5 . . CASRLQRSNGYTF TGTGCCAGCAGATTACAGCGGTCAAATGGCTACACCTTC
TRBJ1-2 TRBV6-5 few . CASSFSGNNYGYTF TGTGCCAGCAGTTTCTCCGGGAATAACTATGGCTACACCTTC
TRBJ2-2 TRBV6-2/TRBV6-3 many . CATQRAVSTAELFF TGTGCCACCCAGAGGGCCGTTTCGACGGCGGAGCTGTTTTTT
TRBJ1-5 TRBV3-1 . . CASSQDSSWDTHKHF TGTGCCAGCAGCCAAGATTCATCTTGGGACACTCATAAGCATTTT
TRBJ2-1 TRBV6-2/TRBV6-3 . . CASSYWTDEQFF TGTGCCAGCAGTTACTGGACAGACGAGCAGTTCTTC
TRBJ2-1 TRBV7-2 . TRBD2 CASRVAGPNEQLF TGTGCCAGCCGGGTAGCGGGGCCCAATGAGCAGCTCTTC
TRBJ2-6 TRBV4-3 . TRBD1 CASSQGTGPSGANVLTF TGCGCCAGCAGCCAAGGGACAGGGCCCTCTGGGGCCAACGTCCTGACTTTC
TRBJ1-1 TRBV18 . . CASSPFGSDTEAFF TGTGCCAGCTCACCATTCGGGAGCGACACTGAAGCTTTCTTT
TRBJ2-7 TRBV6-5 many . CASSYRGLGSGYEQYF TGTGCCAGCAGTTACCGAGGTTTGGGGAGCGGGTACGAGCAGTACTTC
TRBJ2-1 TRBV7-2 few . CASSPATREQFF TGTGCCAGCAGCCCGGCCACACGGGAGCAGTTCTTC
TRBJ1-6 TRBV2 . . CASSPLDVLHF TGTGCCAGCAGTCCGCTTGATGTCCTCCACTTT
TRBJ2-7 TRBV7-2 . . CASRRTTGTAEQYF TGTGCCAGCAGGCGGACGACCGGCACCGCCGAGCAGTACTTC
TRBJ2-3 TRBV12-3/TRBV12-4 few TRBD1 CAMATGVTDTQYF TGTGCCATGGCTACAGGGGTAACAGATACGCAGTATTTT
TRBJ2-1 TRBV5-1 . . CASSLEAGARTFF TGCGCCAGCAGCTTGGAGGCTGGGGCTAGGACGTTCTTC
TRBJ2-5 TRBV5-1 many . CATTPFGNPETQYF TGCGCCACCACCCCCTTCGGGAATCCAGAGACCCAGTACTTC
TRBJ2-2 TRBV4-1 . . CASSPRWAPGELFF TGCGCCAGCAGTCCTAGATGGGCCCCCGGGGAGCTGTTTTTT
TRBJ2-3 TRBV11-2 . TRBD2 CASSRVAGSSTDTQYF TGTGCCAGCAGCCGCGTAGCGGGATCTAGCACAGATACGCAGTATTTT
TRBJ2-1 TRBV4-3 . . CASSQDWGPGVDEQFF TGCGCCAGCAGCCAAGATTGGGGCCCGGGGGTCGATGAGCAGTTCTTC
TRBJ2-1 TRBV5-1 many TRBD2 CASSQGTSGVGSYNEQFF TGCGCCAGCAGCCAGGGGACTAGCGGGGTCGGCTCCTACAATGAGCAGTTCTTC